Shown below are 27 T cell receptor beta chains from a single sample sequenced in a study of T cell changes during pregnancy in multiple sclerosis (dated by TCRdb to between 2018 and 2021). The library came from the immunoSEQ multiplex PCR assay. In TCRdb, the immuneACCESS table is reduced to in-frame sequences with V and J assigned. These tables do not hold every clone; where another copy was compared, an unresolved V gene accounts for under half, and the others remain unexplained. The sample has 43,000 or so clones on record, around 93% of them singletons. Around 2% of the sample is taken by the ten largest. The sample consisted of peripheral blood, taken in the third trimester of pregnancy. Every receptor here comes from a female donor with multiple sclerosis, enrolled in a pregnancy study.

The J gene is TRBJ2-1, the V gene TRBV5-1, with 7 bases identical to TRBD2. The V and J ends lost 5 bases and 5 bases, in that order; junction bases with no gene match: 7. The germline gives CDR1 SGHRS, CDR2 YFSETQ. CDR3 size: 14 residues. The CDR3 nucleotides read TGCGCCAGCAGTCACGGGACTAACAACAATGAGCAGTTCTTC. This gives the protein CASSHGTNNNEQFF. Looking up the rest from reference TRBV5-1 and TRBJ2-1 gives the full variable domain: KAGVTQTPRYLIKTRGQQVTLSCSPISGHRSVSWYQQTPGQGLQFLFEYFSETQRNKGNFPGRFSGRQFSNSRSEMNVSTLELGDSALYLCASSHGTNNNEQFFGPGTRLTVL.

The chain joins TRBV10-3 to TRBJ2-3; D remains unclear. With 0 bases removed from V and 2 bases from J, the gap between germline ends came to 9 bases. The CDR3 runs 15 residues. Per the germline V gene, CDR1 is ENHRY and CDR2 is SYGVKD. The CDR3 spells CAISESGGYTDTQYF. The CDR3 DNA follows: TGTGCCATCAGTGAGTCAGGCGGCTACACAGATACGCAGTATTTT.

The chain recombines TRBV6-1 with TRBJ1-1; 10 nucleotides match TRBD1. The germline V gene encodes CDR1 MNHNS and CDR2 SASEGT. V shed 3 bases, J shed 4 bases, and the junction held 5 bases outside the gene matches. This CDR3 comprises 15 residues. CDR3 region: CASSERTGGGTEAFF. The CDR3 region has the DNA TGTGCCAGCAGTGAGAGGACAGGGGGAGGCACTGAAGCTTTCTTT.

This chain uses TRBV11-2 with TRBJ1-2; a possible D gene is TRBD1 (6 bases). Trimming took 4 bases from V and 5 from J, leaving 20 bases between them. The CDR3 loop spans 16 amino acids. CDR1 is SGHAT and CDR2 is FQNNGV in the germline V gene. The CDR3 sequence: CASSSPLYRERYGYTF. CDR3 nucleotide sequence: TGTGCCAGCAGCTCGCCGTTATACAGGGAAAGATATGGCTACACCTTC.

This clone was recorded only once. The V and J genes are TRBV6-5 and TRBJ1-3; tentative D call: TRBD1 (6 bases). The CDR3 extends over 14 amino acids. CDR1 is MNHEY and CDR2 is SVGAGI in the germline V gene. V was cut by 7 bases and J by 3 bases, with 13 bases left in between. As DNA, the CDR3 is TGTGCCAGCACTCGGAACAGGGTTGGAAACACCATATATTTT. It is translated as CASTRNRVGNTIYF.

The CDR3, as DNA: TGCGCCAGCAGCCAAGAATCGCGGGGTACCGCTGAAGCTTTCTTT. It encodes CASSQESRGTAEAFF. This sequence joins TRBV4-3 and TRBJ1-1; unclear D gene. Per germline, CDR1 LGHNA and CDR2 YSLEER. The CDR3 consists of 15 residues. With 0 bases removed from V and 6 bases from J, the gap between germline ends came to 14 bases.

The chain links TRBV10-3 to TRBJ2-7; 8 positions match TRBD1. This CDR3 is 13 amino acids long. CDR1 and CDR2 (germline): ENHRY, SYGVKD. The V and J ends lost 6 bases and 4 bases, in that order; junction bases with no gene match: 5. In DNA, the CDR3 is TGTGCCATCAGAGGACAGGGAGCGTACGAGCAGTACTTC. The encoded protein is CAIRGQGAYEQYF.

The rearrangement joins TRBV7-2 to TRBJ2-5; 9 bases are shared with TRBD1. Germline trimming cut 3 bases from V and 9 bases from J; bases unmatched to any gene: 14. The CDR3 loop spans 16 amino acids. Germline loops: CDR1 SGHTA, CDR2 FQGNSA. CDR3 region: CASSLLEGQGLLAQYF. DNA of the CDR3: TGTGCCAGCAGCTTGCTAGAGGGACAGGGCTTGTTAGCCCAGTACTTC. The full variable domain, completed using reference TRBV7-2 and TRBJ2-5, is GAGVSQSPSNKVTEKGKDVELRCDPISGHTALYWYRQSLGQGLEFLIYFQGNSAPDKSGLPSDRFSAERTGGSVSTLTIQRTQQEDSAVYLCASSLLEGQGLLAQYFGPGTRLLVL.

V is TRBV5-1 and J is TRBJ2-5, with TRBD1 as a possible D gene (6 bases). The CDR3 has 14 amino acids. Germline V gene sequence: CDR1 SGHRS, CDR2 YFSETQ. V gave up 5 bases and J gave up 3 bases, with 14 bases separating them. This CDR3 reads CASSTGLQEETQYF. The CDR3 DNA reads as TGCGCCAGCAGTACAGGGCTCCAAGAAGAGACCCAGTACTTC.

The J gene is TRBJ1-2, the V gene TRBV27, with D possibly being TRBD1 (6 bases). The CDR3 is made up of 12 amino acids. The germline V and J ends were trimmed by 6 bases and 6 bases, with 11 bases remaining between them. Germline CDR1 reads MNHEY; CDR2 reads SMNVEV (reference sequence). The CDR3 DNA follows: TGTGCCAGCAGACAGGGAGGGGATGGCTACACCTTC. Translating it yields CASRQGGDGYTF.

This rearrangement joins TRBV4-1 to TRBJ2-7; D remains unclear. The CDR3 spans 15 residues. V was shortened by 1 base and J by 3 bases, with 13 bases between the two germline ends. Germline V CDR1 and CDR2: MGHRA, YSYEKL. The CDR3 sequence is CASSQGLGLGYEQYF. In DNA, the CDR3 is TGCGCCAGCAGCCAAGGGCTTGGGCTGGGCTACGAGCAGTACTTC.

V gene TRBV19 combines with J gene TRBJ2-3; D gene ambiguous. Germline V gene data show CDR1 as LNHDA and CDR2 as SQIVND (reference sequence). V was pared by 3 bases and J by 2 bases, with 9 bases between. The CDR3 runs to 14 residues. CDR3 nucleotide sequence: TGTGCCAGTAGTATGAGCGCTCCCACAGATACGCAGTATTTT. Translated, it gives CASSMSAPTDTQYF. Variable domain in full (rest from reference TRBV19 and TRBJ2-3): DGGITQSPKYLFRKEGQNVTLSCEQNLNHDAMYWYRQDPGQGLRLIYYSQIVNDFQKGDIAEGYSVSREKKESFPLTVTSAQKNPTAFYLCASSMSAPTDTQYFGPGTRLTVL.

DNA for the CDR3: TGTGCCACCAGCAGAGGCATTTTCCCAGGAGGAACAAACAATGAGCAGTTCTTC. Translating gives CATSRGIFPGGTNNEQFF. The rearrangement links TRBV15 to TRBJ2-1; D may be TRBD2 (5 bases). CDR3 length: 18 residues. Germline V lookup: CDR1 LNHNV, CDR2 YYDKDF (reference sequence). Trimming cost V 1 base and J 5 bases, with 21 bases left between them. Looking up the rest from reference TRBV15 and TRBJ2-1 gives the full variable domain: DAMVIQNPRYQVTQFGKPVTLSCSQTLNHNVMYWYQQKSSQAPKLLFHYYDKDFNNEADTPDNFQSRRPNTSFCFLDIRSPGLGDTAMYLCATSRGIFPGGTNNEQFFGPGTRLTVL.

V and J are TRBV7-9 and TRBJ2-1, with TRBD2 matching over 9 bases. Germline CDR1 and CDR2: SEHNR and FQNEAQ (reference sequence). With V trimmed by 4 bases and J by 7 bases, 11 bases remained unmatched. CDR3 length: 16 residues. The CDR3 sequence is CASSSVGAGGMNEQFF. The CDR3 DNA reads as TGTGCCAGCAGCTCGGTCGGAGCGGGAGGTATGAATGAGCAGTTCTTC.

CDR3: CASSWTGENTEAFF. CDR3 nucleotide sequence: TGTGCCAGCAGCTGGACAGGGGAGAACACTGAAGCTTTCTTT. The J gene is TRBJ1-1, the V gene TRBV25-1; 9 bases are a match to TRBD1. The CDR3 covers 14 residues. CDR1 and CDR2 from the germline V gene are MGHDK and SYGVNS. The junction had 3 bases not matched to a gene; V was cut back by 6 bases and J by 1 base. The variable domain in full, with the rest retrieved from reference TRBV25-1 and TRBJ1-1, is EADIYQTPRYLVIGTGKKITLECSQTMGHDKMYWYQQDPGMELHLIHYSYGVNSTEKGDLSSESTVSRIRTEHFPLTLESARPSHTSQYLCASSWTGENTEAFFGQGTRLTVV.

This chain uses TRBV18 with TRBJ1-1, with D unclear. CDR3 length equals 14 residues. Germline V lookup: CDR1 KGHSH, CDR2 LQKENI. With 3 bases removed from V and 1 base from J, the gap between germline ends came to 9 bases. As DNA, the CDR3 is TGTGCCAGCTCACCGGCGGGAAGGAACACTGAAGCTTTCTTT. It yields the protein CASSPAGRNTEAFF.

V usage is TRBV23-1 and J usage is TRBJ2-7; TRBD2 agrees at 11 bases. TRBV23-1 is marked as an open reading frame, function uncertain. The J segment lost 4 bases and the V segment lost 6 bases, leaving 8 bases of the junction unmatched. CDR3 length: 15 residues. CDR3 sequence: CASRGLAGGRYEQYF. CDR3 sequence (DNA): TGCGCCAGCAGAGGACTAGCGGGTGGTCGGTACGAGCAGTACTTC.

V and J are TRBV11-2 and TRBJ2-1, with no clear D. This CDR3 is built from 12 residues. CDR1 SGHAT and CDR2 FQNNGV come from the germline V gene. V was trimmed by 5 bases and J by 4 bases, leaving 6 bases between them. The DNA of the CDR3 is TGTGCCAGCAGCCCCAAATACAATGAGCAGTTCTTC. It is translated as CASSPKYNEQFF.

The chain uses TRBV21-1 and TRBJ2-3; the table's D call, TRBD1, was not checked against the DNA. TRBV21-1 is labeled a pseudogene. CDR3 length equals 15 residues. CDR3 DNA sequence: TGTGCCAGCAGCCTTCTCCAGGGATCCACAGATACGCAGTATTTT. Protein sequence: CASSLLQGSTDTQYF.

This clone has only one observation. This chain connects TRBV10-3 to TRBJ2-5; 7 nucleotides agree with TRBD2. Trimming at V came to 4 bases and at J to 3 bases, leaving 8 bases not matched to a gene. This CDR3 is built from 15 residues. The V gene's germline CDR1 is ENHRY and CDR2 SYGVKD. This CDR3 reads CAISGGGSSKETQYF. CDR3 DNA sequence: TGTGCCATCAGTGGGGGGGGGTCGTCCAAAGAGACCCAGTACTTC.

The CDR3 coding sequence is TGTGCCAGCAGCCAAGCAACTAGCGTGAAGTCCTACGAGCAGTACTTC. Its protein product is CASSQATSVKSYEQYF. The J gene is TRBJ2-7, the V gene TRBV4-2; 7 bases are a match to TRBD2. The CDR3 has 16 amino acids. V was clipped by 1 base and J by 1 base; unmatched bases: 7. Germline V lookup: CDR1 LGHNA, CDR2 YNFKEQ.

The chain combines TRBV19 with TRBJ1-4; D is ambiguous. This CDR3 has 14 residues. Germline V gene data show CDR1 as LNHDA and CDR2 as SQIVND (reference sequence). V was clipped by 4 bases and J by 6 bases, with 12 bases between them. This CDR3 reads CASSKRIRDEKLFF. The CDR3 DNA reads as TGTGCCAGTAGTAAAAGGATTCGGGATGAAAAACTGTTTTTT.

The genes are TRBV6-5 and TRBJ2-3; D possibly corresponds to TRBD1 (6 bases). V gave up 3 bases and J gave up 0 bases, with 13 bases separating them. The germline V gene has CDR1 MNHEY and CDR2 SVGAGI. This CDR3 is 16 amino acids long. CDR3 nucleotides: TGTGCCAGCAGTTATACAGGGATACCTAGCACAGATACGCAGTATTTT. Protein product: CASSYTGIPSTDTQYF.

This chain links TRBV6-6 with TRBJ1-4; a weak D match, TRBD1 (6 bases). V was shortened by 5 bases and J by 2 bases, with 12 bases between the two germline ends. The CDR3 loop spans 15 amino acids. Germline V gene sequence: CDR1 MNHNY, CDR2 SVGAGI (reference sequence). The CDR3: CASSTPGVTNEKLFF. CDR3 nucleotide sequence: TGTGCCAGCAGTACCCCAGGGGTGACTAATGAAAAACTGTTTTTT.

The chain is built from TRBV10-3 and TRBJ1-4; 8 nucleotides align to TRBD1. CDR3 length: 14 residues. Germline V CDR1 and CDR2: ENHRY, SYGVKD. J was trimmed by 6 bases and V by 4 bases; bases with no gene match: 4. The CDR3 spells CAISASGGDEKLFF. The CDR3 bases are TGTGCCATCAGTGCGTCAGGGGGCGATGAAAAACTGTTTTTT.

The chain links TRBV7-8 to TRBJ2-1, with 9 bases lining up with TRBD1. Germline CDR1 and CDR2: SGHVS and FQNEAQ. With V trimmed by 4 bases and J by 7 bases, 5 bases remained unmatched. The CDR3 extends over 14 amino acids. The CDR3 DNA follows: TGTGCCAGCAGCTCATTACAGGGGGCGAATGAGCAGTTCTTC. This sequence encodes CASSSLQGANEQFF. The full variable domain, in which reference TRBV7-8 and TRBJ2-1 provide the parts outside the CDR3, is GAGVSQSPRYKVAKRGQDVALRCDPISGHVSLFWYQQALGQGPEFLTYFQNEAQLDKSGLPSDRFFAERPEGSVSTLKIQRTQQEDSAVYLCASSSLQGANEQFFGPGTRLTVL.

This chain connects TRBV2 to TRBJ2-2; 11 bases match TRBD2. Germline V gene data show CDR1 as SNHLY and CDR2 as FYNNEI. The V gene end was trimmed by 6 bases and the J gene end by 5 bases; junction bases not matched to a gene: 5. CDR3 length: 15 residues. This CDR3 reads CASRGTSGRTGELFF. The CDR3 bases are TGTGCCAGCAGGGGGACTAGCGGAAGAACCGGGGAGCTGTTTTTT.